This section outlines one T cell receptor beta chain sequence together with its context. This specimen comes from a study of response to subunit inactivated influenza vaccine. Germline CDR1 is MNHNS and CDR2 is SASEGT. This CDR3 is 15 amino acids long. V lost 4 bases and J lost 1, with 13 bases in between. TCRdb processed the RT-PCR reads anew with MiXCR; each CDR3 protein has one entry. This table has roughly 460,000 distinct CDR3 sequences, approximately 11% appearing once. This TCR was recovered from a man aged 50 to 60 who received an inactivated influenza vaccine. Sample: PBMCs from blood, taken 40 to 50 days after vaccination. The J gene is TRBJ2-5, the V gene TRBV6-1; D is possibly TRBD1 or TRBD2 (5 bases each). CDR3 in amino acids: CASSVGGRGQETQYF. CDR3 DNA: TGTGCCAGCAGTGTTGGGGGTAGGGGCCAAGAGACCCAGTACTTC.